A selection of T cell receptor beta chains follows, all from one sample in a study of CD8 T cells in ankylosing spondylitis. TCRdb re-called the 5' RACE reads through MiXCR, storing one row per CDR3 protein. This table holds 250,000 or so distinct CDR3 sequences, roughly a quarter found once. Sequencing was done on a sample of blood, either unsorted or a sorted T cell fraction (not recorded which). These TCRs come from a male donor with ankylosing spondylitis or in good health (not recorded which). The CDR3 runs from the conserved cysteine through the conserved F or W. The D gene is left open where the match is weak. Clone size appears in some rows only: once, few, many, or a class for an expanded clone.

CDR3 protein,CDR3 DNA,V gene,J gene,clone size,D gene
CASSLTGAGETQYF,TGTGCCAGCAGCTTAACCGGGGCCGGGGAGACCCAGTACTTC,TRBV5-5,TRBJ2-5,.,.
CASSQVPGAEPQHF,TGCGCCAGCAGCCAAGTCCCAGGGGCAGAGCCCCAGCATTTT,TRBV4-1,TRBJ1-5,many,.
CASSLELGETQYF,TGTGCCAGCAGCCTCGAACTAGGAGAGACCCAGTACTTC,TRBV7-8,TRBJ2-5,.,.
CASSRDRLSYEQYF,TGTGCCAGCAGCCGGGACCGACTCTCCTACGAGCAGTACTTC,TRBV2,TRBJ2-7,few,.
CASRGSDTQNTGELFF,TGTGCCAGCAGGGGAAGCGACACACAGAACACCGGGGAGCTGTTTTTT,TRBV12-3/TRBV12-4,TRBJ2-2,many,.
CATRPGLYSPLHF,TGTGCCACCAGGCCAGGGCTATATTCACCCCTCCACTTT,TRBV15,TRBJ1-6,many,.
CASSVGQGARGYTF,TGTGCCAGCAGTGTTGGACAGGGGGCGCGTGGCTACACCTTC,TRBV6-1,TRBJ1-2,.,TRBD1
CPSSEGILGYTF,TGTCCCAGCAGCGAGGGTATCCTTGGCTACACCTTC,TRBV7-3,TRBJ1-2,few,.
CAIRTEFSYEQYF,TGTGCCATCAGGACGGAATTCTCCTACGAGCAGTACTTC,TRBV10-3,TRBJ2-7,many,.
CASSEALSWETQYF,TGTGCCAGCAGTGAAGCCCTGAGTTGGGAGACCCAGTACTTC,TRBV2,TRBJ2-5,.,.
CSVVRDRGNTEAFF,TGCAGCGTTGTAAGAGACAGGGGAAACACTGAAGCTTTCTTT,TRBV29-1,TRBJ1-1,many,TRBD1
CSATVRGWGTEAFF,TGCAGTGCCACAGTGCGGGGGTGGGGCACTGAAGCTTTCTTT,TRBV20-1,TRBJ1-1,.,.
CSASPGDRYEQYF,TGCAGTGCTAGCCCAGGGGATCGGTACGAGCAGTACTTC,TRBV20-1,TRBJ2-7,many,.
CSASLPAGDTQYF,TGCAGTGCTAGCTTACCGGCCGGAGATACGCAGTATTTT,TRBV20-1,TRBJ2-3,few,.
CAITSTGNYGYTF,TGTGCCATCACCTCCACGGGGAACTATGGCTACACCTTC,TRBV10-3,TRBJ1-2,many,.
CASSFAPGLAETQYF,TGCGCCAGCAGCTTTGCTCCAGGGCTGGCAGAGACCCAGTACTTC,TRBV5-1,TRBJ2-5,.,.
CASSVGQNQPQHF,TGCGCCAGCAGTGTTGGCCAAAATCAGCCCCAGCATTTT,TRBV10-2,TRBJ1-5,.,.
CATSRGGESSGNTIYF,TGTGCCACCAGCCGGGGGGGGGAGAGCTCTGGAAACACCATATATTTT,TRBV15,TRBJ1-3,few,.
CAITADTNTGELFF,TGTGCCATCACCGCAGATACGAACACCGGGGAGCTGTTTTTT,TRBV10-3,TRBJ2-2,.,.
CSASPGPDTDTQYF,TGCAGTGCTTCTCCGGGACCCGACACAGATACGCAGTATTTT,TRBV20-1,TRBJ2-3,few,.
CSARDEWAGHHRYEQYF,TGCAGTGCTAGAGATGAATGGGCCGGACACCACCGCTACGAGCAGTACTTC,TRBV20-1,TRBJ2-7,many,.
CSAYGGGQGYNSPLHF,TGCAGTGCATACGGAGGGGGACAGGGTTATAATTCACCCCTCCACTTT,TRBV20-1,TRBJ1-6,many,TRBD1
CASSLGSDTYGYTF,TGTGCCAGCAGCTTAGGCTCAGACACGTATGGCTACACCTTC,TRBV7-9,TRBJ1-2,.,.
CSATGVLNTGELFF,TGCAGTGCTACGGGGGTCCTGAACACCGGGGAGCTGTTTTTT,TRBV20-1,TRBJ2-2,many,.
CSSFLAGVGETQYF,TGCAGTTCATTCCTAGCGGGGGTGGGAGAGACCCAGTACTTC,TRBV20-1,TRBJ2-5,.,TRBD2
CSARDWVPNTEAFF,TGCAGTGCTAGAGATTGGGTCCCGAACACTGAAGCTTTCTTT,TRBV20-1,TRBJ1-1,many,.
CASSLDQGLTYEQYF,TGTGCCAGCAGCTTAGATCAGGGGCTGACCTACGAGCAGTACTTC,TRBV7-6,TRBJ2-7,.,.
CSARDSGQGGPTQYF,TGCAGTGCTAGAGATTCTGGACAGGGGGGTCCTACGCAGTATTTT,TRBV20-1,TRBJ2-3,few,TRBD1
CASRRPNYEQYF,TGTGCCAGCCGTCGGCCAAACTACGAGCAGTACTTC,TRBV2,TRBJ2-7,many,.
CATSRGVGAGTQYF,TGTGCCACCAGCAGAGGTGTGGGGGCCGGTACGCAGTATTTT,TRBV15,TRBJ2-3,many,.
CSARTLVEQYF,TGCAGTGCTAGGACTCTGGTCGAGCAGTACTTC,TRBV20-1,TRBJ2-7,many,.
CSASNPYGYTF,TGCAGTGCTAGTAATCCCTATGGCTACACCTTC,TRBV20-1,TRBJ1-2,.,.
CSARDYAVREWISYEQYF,TGCAGTGCTAGAGATTACGCGGTCAGGGAATGGATCTCCTACGAGCAGTACTTC,TRBV20-1,TRBJ2-7,few,.
CASSVGTSEDTQYF,TGTGCCAGCAGCGTAGGAACTAGCGAAGATACGCAGTATTTT,TRBV9,TRBJ2-3,.,TRBD2
CAITPGTSGAHDTQYF,TGTGCCATCACCCCCGGGACTAGCGGGGCCCATGATACGCAGTATTTT,TRBV10-3,TRBJ2-3,many,TRBD2
CAWGVGETQYF,TGTGCCTGGGGGGTCGGGGAGACCCAGTACTTC,TRBV30,TRBJ2-5,.,.
CSAKIAGGFQETQYF,TGCAGTGCCAAGATAGCGGGGGGCTTCCAAGAGACCCAGTACTTC,TRBV20-1,TRBJ2-5,.,TRBD2
CASSSPHRGRDEQFF,TGTGCCAGCAGTTCCCCTCACAGGGGTCGCGATGAGCAGTTCTTC,TRBV12-3/TRBV12-4,TRBJ2-1,.,TRBD1
CAISESKDRGGLDTQYF,TGTGCCATCAGTGAGTCGAAGGACAGGGGAGGTTTAGATACGCAGTATTTT,TRBV10-3,TRBJ2-3,.,TRBD1
CSAEAGTGAYYGYTF,TGCAGTGCGGAAGCCGGGACAGGGGCGTACTATGGCTACACCTTC,TRBV20-1,TRBJ1-2,few,TRBD1
CASSRENNSPLHF,TGTGCCAGCAGCAGGGAAAACAATTCACCCCTCCACTTT,TRBV7-6,TRBJ1-6,many,.
CASSLSDHGTDTQYF,TGTGCCAGCAGTTTATCAGATCACGGCACAGATACGCAGTATTTT,TRBV12-3/TRBV12-4,TRBJ2-3,.,.
CSVDSSRDTDTQYF,TGCAGCGTTGATTCTAGCAGGGACACAGATACGCAGTATTTT,TRBV29-1,TRBJ2-3,many,.
CASRWTTDTQYF,TGTGCCAGCAGGTGGACCACAGATACGCAGTATTTT,TRBV12-3/TRBV12-4,TRBJ2-3,.,.
CAIRPGTKEETQYF,TGTGCCATCAGACCCGGGACTAAAGAAGAGACCCAGTACTTC,TRBV10-3,TRBJ2-5,.,TRBD2
CASSRDWGPNTEAFF,TGTGCCAGCAGTCGGGACTGGGGCCCGAACACTGAAGCTTTCTTT,TRBV2,TRBJ1-1,.,.
CSASRAQETQYF,TGCAGTGCTAGTAGGGCTCAAGAGACCCAGTACTTC,TRBV20-1,TRBJ2-5,.,.
CASRPRDRYTGELFF,TGTGCCAGCCGCCCCCGGGACAGATATACCGGGGAGCTGTTTTTT,TRBV12-3/TRBV12-4,TRBJ2-2,.,TRBD1